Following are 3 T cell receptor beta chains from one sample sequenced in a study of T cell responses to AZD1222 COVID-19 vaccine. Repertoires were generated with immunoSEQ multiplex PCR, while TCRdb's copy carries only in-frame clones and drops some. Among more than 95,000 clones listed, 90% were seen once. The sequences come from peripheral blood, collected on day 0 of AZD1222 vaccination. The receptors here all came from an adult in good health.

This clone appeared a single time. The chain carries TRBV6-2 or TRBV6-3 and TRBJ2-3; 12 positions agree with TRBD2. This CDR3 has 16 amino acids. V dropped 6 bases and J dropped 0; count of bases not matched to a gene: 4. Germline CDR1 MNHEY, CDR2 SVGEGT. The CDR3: CASSRGLAGSTDTQYF. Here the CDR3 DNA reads TGTGCCAGCAGCCGAGGACTAGCGGGAAGCACAGATACGCAGTATTTT.

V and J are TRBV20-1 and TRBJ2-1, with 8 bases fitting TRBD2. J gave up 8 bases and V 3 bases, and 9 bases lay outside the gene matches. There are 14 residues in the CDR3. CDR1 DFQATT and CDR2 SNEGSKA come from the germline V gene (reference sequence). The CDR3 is CSASRVSGKYEQFF. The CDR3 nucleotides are TGCAGTGCTAGTCGCGTTAGCGGGAAATATGAGCAGTTCTTC.

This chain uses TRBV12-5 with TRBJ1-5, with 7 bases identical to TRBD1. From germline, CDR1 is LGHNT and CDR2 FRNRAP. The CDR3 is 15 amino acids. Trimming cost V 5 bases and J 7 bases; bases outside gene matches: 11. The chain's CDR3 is CASGQITGERQPQHF. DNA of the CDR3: TGTGCTAGTGGTCAGATTACAGGGGAGAGGCAGCCCCAGCATTTT.